The 16 T cell receptor beta chains in this list originate from one sample, sequenced in a study of naive CD8 T cells in extremely preterm neonates. Sequencing was performed with immunoSEQ multiplex PCR; in TCRdb, only in-frame clones are kept and a portion is missing. The sample includes 3,500 to 4,500 clones, approximately 97% of them seen just once. Material for sequencing was naive CD8+ T cells from blood. The source of these receptors is a human donor in good health.

This chain joins TRBV4-3 and TRBJ1-5; D is unresolved. Deletions cut 0 bases from V and 4 bases from J, with 10 bases between. Germline values: CDR1 LGHNA, CDR2 YSLEER. The CDR3 runs to 15 residues. The CDR3 loop is CASSQDAAANQPQHF. DNA for the CDR3: TGCGCCAGCAGCCAAGATGCGGCGGCTAATCAGCCCCAGCATTTT.

This clone was recorded once. The chain couples TRBV27 to TRBJ1-5; TRBD1 is a possible D gene (6 bases). CDR1 and CDR2 from the germline V gene are MNHEY and SMNVEV (reference sequence). CDR3 length: 14 amino acids. V was clipped by 8 bases and J by 6 bases, with 17 bases between them. The CDR3 nucleotides are TGTGCCAGCCGCCGAGCAGGGGTAAGTCAGCCCCAGCATTTT. Translation: CASRRAGVSQPQHF.

The V and J genes are TRBV7-9 and TRBJ2-1; 7 positions agree with TRBD1. There are 12 residues in the CDR3. Per germline, CDR1 SEHNR and CDR2 FQNEAQ (reference sequence). V trimming: 5 bases; J trimming: 8 bases; junction bases outside the gene matches: 3. CDR3 sequence reads: CASSRDSHEQFF. DNA for the CDR3: TGTGCCAGCAGCCGGGACAGCCATGAGCAGTTCTTC.

CDR3 nucleotide sequence: TGTGCCAGTAGCCTCCTAGCGGACTCCTACAATGAGCAGTTCTTC. Translating it yields CASSLLADSYNEQFF. The gene calls are TRBV19 and TRBJ2-1, with 7 bases that match TRBD2. Germline loops: CDR1 LNHDA, CDR2 SQIVND (reference sequence). CDR3 length: 15 amino acids. With 6 bases clipped from V and 0 bases from J, the junction kept 5 bases outside the gene matches. Full variable domain (rest looked up from reference TRBV19 and TRBJ2-1): DGGITQSPKYLFRKEGQNVTLSCEQNLNHDAMYWYRQDPGQGLRLIYYSQIVNDFQKGDIAEGYSVSREKKESFPLTVTSAQKNPTAFYLCASSLLADSYNEQFFGPGTRLTVL.

The rearrangement links TRBV28 to TRBJ2-5, with D maybe TRBD2 (5 bases). The germline V and J ends were trimmed by 6 bases and 4 bases, with 18 bases remaining between them. Per germline, CDR1 MDHEN and CDR2 SYDVKM. The CDR3 has 15 amino acids. The CDR3 DNA follows: TGTGCCAGCAGCCCAGTTCTGCGGGCAGGAGAGACCCAGTACTTC. Its translation: CASSPVLRAGETQYF.

The chain uses TRBV9 and TRBJ1-5; 8 nucleotides align to TRBD1. This CDR3 contains 17 residues. Trimming at V came to 1 base and at J to 6 bases, leaving 12 bases not matched to a gene. Germline values: CDR1 SGDLS, CDR2 YYNGEE. The DNA for the CDR3 is TGTGCCAGCAGCGTAATAGCACAGGGGGGGGTTGGTCAGCCCCAGCATTTT. Its translation: CASSVIAQGGVGQPQHF.

This chain connects TRBV27 to TRBJ2-3, with 7 bases lining up with TRBD1. The length of the CDR3 is 13 residues. Germline CDR1 reads MNHEY; CDR2 reads SMNVEV (reference sequence). V gave up 2 bases and J gave up 13 bases; unmatched junction bases: 9. The DNA of the CDR3 is TGTGCCAGCAGTTTAGCCCGCAGGGGGAAGGAGTATTTT. Its translation: CASSLARRGKEYF.

The chain combines TRBV4-1 with TRBJ2-3; TRBD2 agrees at 8 bases. Germline V gene lookup returns CDR1 MGHRA and CDR2 YSYEKL. With 0 bases clipped from V and 3 bases from J, the junction kept 5 bases outside the gene matches. This CDR3 spans 16 amino acids. CDR3 in amino acids: CASSQDPRGGTDTQYF. In DNA, the CDR3 is TGCGCCAGCAGCCAAGATCCGCGCGGGGGGACAGATACGCAGTATTTT.

The DNA for the CDR3 is TGTGCCAGCAGTATAACAGGGAATGAGCAGTTCTTC. It codes for CASSITGNEQFF. This chain links TRBV27 with TRBJ2-1; possible D gene TRBD1, 6 bases. The CDR3 spans 12 residues. The V gene lost 5 bases and the J gene lost 7 bases, with 9 bases spanning the gap. CDR1 is MNHEY, CDR2 SMNVEV, per germline (reference sequence).

The chain joins TRBV7-9 to TRBJ2-3; no clear D. Germline V gene lookup returns CDR1 SEHNR and CDR2 FQNEAQ (reference sequence). The V end lost 8 bases, the J end lost 6 bases, and 12 bases lay between the germline ends. CDR3 size: 12 residues. CDR3 coding DNA: TGTGCCAGCCGCCCGGCGAGGGATACGCAGTATTTT. This codes for CASRPARDTQYF.

The CDR3 region has the DNA TGTGCCAGCAGAGGGGATGGCTACACCTTC. As protein: CASRGDGYTF. The rearrangement uses TRBV2 and TRBJ1-2; D perhaps matches TRBD1 (5 bases). V was clipped by 6 bases and J by 6 bases, with 5 bases between them. Germline CDR1 is SNHLY and CDR2 is FYNNEI. This CDR3 is built from 10 residues.

J is TRBJ2-1 and V is TRBV7-2; TRBD1 is a possible D gene (6 bases). CDR1 is SGHTA, CDR2 FQGNSA, per germline. Trimming took 4 bases from V and 3 from J, leaving 7 bases between them. There are 13 residues in the CDR3. The CDR3 loop is CASSSDSYNEQFF. CDR3 nucleotides: TGTGCCAGCAGCTCGGACAGCTACAATGAGCAGTTCTTC.

CDR3 sequence: CASSLGGQGNTEAFF. CDR3 DNA: TGTGCCAGCAGCTTAGGAGGTCAGGGGAACACTGAAGCTTTCTTT. The chain carries TRBV7-2 and TRBJ1-1; tentative D call: TRBD1 (5 bases). The CDR3 is 15 amino acids. Germline V CDR1 and CDR2: SGHTA, FQGNSA. The V end was cut by 1 base, the J end by 1 base, with 10 bases between.

V gene TRBV28 combines with J gene TRBJ1-2; 9 bases agree with TRBD1. V shed 4 bases, J shed 4 bases, and the junction held 10 bases outside the gene matches. CDR1 is MDHEN, CDR2 SYDVKM, per germline. This CDR3 contains 16 residues. The CDR3 DNA reads as TGTGCCAGCAGTTCGACAGGGGGGGGTACCTCCTATGGCTACACCTTC. This translates into CASSSTGGGTSYGYTF.

The J gene is TRBJ1-3, the V gene TRBV7-6; 7 bases align to TRBD1. This CDR3 is built from 15 residues. With V trimmed by 4 bases and J by 2 bases, 5 bases remained unmatched. Germline V lookup: CDR1 SGHVS, CDR2 FNYEAQ. DNA of the CDR3: TGTGCCAGCAGCTCCCGACAGGGAGCTGGAAACACCATATATTTT. This translates into CASSSRQGAGNTIYF. The whole variable domain, filled in from reference TRBV7-6 and TRBJ1-3, reads GAGVSQSPRYKVTKRGQDVALRCDPISGHVSLYWYRQALGQGPEFLTYFNYEAQQDKSGLPNDRFSAERPEGSISTLTIQRTEQRDSAMYRCASSSRQGAGNTIYFGEGSWLTVV.

This chain links TRBV2 with TRBJ2-1, with 9 bases matching TRBD2. The V gene end was trimmed by 7 bases and the J gene end by 4 bases; junction bases not matched to a gene: 11. Per the germline V gene, CDR1 is SNHLY and CDR2 is FYNNEI. CDR3 size: 16 residues. The CDR3 sequence is CASMAGAGGIYNEQFF. CDR3 DNA: TGTGCCAGCATGGCCGGGGCGGGGGGGATTTACAATGAGCAGTTCTTC.